This TCR beta chain was sequenced for a study of blood T cell repertoires in COVID-19. Study-wide context: Sites across the United States, Italy and Spain contributed samples from acute and convalescent COVID-19. PBMCs, B-cell-depleted T cells, or T cells were the source of the cDNA or gDNA that made up the material.

CDR1 and CDR2 (germline): LNHDA, SQIVND (reference sequence). The CDR3 has 16 residues. The ends lost 1 base at V and 5 bases at J; junction bases unmatched: 10. In the study's own analysis: Reference gene primer amplification gave nucleated cell count estimates. Method: immunoSEQ multiplex PCR; TCRdb's copy keeps in-frame clones and lacks some. V, J and clone size derive from that table, while D and trimming were established from the DNA sequence. The profile shows roughly 150,000 clones, approximately 82% of them singletons. This TCR derives from a woman aged 80 or over with active or convalescent COVID-19. The source material was peripheral blood. V usage is TRBV19 and J usage is TRBJ2-5; 7 nucleotides match TRBD2. The CDR3 sequence is CASSIGPGGGGETQYF. DNA of the CDR3: TGTGCCAGTAGTATAGGACCGGGAGGAGGAGGCGAGACCCAGTACTTC. Looking up the rest from reference TRBV19 and TRBJ2-5 gives the full variable domain: DGGITQSPKYLFRKEGQNVTLSCEQNLNHDAMYWYRQDPGQGLRLIYYSQIVNDFQKGDIAEGYSVSREKKESFPLTVTSAQKNPTAFYLCASSIGPGGGGETQYFGPGTRLLVL.